This T cell receptor beta chain was found in a study of glioma-infiltrating T cells. Study-wide background: Glioma patients had dexamethasone for six or fewer days before surgery. Target coverage was roughly 4.5- to 11-fold for 950,000 to 1,000,000 blood T cells. Study observations and caveats: Non-neoplastic patients had below-expected tissue-blood divergence, while all gliomas exceeded expectation. CDR3 overlap between tissue and blood was very small.

This clonotype was counted a few times. Its matching antigen is unknown. Amplification of TCR alpha and beta CDR3 regions from RNA used iRepertoire nested multiplex PCR. TCRdb reprocessed the multiplex PCR reads via MiXCR and lists one record per CDR3 protein. The sample holds 300,000 to 450,000 distinct CDR3 sequences, approximately 42% seen once. This CDR3 comprises 17 residues. The germline CDR1 and CDR2 sequences are SGHVS and FNYEAQ. V lost 5 bases and J 0 bases, leaving 19 bases between the germline ends. Source material: glioma tissue, nonneoplastic brain tissue, or PBMCs (not recorded which). The source of this sequence is a human donor with low-grade glioma or glioblastoma, undergoing nonglioma brain surgery, or in good health (not recorded which). V gene TRBV7-6 combines with J gene TRBJ2-5; D may be TRBD1 (5 bases). As DNA, the CDR3 is TGTGCCAGCAGCCCAACCTACAGGAATACTTACCAAGAGACCCAGTACTTC. Translated: CASSPTYRNTYQETQYF.